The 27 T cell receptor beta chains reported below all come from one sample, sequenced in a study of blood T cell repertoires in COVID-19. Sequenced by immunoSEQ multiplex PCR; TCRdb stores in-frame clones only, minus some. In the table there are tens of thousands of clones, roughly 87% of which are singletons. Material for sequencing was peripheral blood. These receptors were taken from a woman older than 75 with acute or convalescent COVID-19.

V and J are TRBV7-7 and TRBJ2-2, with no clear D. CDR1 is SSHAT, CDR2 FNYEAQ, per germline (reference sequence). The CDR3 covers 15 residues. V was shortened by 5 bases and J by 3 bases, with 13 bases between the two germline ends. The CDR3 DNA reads TGTGCCAGCAGCGCCGTGTCGCCGGACACCGGGGAGCTGTTTTTT. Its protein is CASSAVSPDTGELFF.

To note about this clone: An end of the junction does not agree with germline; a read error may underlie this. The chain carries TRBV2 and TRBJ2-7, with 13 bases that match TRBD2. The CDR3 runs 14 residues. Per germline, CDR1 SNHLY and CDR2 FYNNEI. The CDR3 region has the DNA TGTGCCAGCAGTGAAGCGCGGACTAGCGGGAGACGGGACTTC. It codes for CASSEARTSGRRDF.

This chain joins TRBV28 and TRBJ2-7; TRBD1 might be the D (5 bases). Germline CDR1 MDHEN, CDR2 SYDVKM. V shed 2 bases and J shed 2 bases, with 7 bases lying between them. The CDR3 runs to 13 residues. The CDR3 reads CASSLDRAYEQYF. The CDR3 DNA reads TGTGCCAGCAGTTTAGACAGAGCCTACGAGCAGTACTTC. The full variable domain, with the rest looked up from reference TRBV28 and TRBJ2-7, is DVKVTQSSRYLVKRTGEKVFLECVQDMDHENMFWYRQDPGLGLRLIYFSYDVKMKEKGDIPEGYSVSREKKERFSLILESASTNQTSMYLCASSLDRAYEQYFGPGTRLTVT.

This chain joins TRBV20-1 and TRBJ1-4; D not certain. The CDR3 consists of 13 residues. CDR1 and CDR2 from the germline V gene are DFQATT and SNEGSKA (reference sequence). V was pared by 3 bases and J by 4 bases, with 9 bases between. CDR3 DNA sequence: TGCAGTGCTAGTCCCGGGGTTAATGAAAAACTGTTTTTT. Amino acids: CSASPGVNEKLFF.

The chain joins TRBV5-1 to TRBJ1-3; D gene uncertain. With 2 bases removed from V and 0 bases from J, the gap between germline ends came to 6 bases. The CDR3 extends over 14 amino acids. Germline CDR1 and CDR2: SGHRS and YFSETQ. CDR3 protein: CASSLVLSGNTIYF. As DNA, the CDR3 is TGCGCCAGCAGCTTAGTACTCTCTGGAAACACCATATATTTT. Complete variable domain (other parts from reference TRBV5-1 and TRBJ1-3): KAGVTQTPRYLIKTRGQQVTLSCSPISGHRSVSWYQQTPGQGLQFLFEYFSETQRNKGNFPGRFSGRQFSNSRSEMNVSTLELGDSALYLCASSLVLSGNTIYFGEGSWLTVV.

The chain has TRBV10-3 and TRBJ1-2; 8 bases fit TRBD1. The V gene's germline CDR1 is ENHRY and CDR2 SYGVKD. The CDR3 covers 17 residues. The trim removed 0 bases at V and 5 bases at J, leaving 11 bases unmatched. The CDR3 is CAISESHWTGQKYGYTF. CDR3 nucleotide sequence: TGTGCCATCAGTGAGTCCCATTGGACAGGGCAAAAATATGGCTACACCTTC.

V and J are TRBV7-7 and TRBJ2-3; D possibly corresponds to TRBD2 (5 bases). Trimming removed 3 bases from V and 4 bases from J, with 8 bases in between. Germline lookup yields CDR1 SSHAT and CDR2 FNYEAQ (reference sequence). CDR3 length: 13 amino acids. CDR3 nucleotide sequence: TGTGCCAGCAGCTTCGACTACTCAGATACGCAGTATTTT. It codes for CASSFDYSDTQYF.

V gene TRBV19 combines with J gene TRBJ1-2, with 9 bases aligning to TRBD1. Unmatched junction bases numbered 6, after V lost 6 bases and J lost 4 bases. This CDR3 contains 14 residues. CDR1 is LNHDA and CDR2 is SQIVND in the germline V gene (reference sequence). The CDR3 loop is CASRGRDRVYGYTF. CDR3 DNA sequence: TGTGCCAGTAGGGGCCGGGACAGGGTCTATGGCTACACCTTC.

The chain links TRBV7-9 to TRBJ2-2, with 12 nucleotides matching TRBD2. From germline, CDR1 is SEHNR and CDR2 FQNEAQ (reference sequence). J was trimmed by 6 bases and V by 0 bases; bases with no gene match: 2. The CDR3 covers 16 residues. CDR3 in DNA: TGTGCCAGCAGCTTAGCGACTAGCGGGAGCGCCGGGGAGCTGTTTTTT. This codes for CASSLATSGSAGELFF.

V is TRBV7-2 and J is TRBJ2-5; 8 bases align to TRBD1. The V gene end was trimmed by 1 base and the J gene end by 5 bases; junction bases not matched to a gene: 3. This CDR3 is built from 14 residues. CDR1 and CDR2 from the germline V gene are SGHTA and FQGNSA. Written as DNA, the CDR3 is TGTGCCAGCAGCTTAGGGACAGGGCTGGAGACCCAGTACTTC. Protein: CASSLGTGLETQYF.

CDR3 in amino acids: CASSSPAVRGPYNEQFF. For the CDR3, the DNA is TGTGCCAGCAGCTCCCCCGCTGTTAGGGGGCCCTACAATGAGCAGTTCTTC. The gene calls are TRBV7-9 and TRBJ2-1; 7 bases map to TRBD1. The CDR3 has 17 residues. Trimming at V came to 4 bases and at J to 2 bases, leaving 11 bases not matched to a gene. Looked up from germline, CDR1 is SEHNR and CDR2 is FQNEAQ (reference sequence).

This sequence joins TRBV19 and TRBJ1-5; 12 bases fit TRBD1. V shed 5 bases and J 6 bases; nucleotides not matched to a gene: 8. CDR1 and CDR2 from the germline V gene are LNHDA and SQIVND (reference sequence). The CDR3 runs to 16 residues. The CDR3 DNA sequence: TGTGCCAGTAGTCCCCGAGGGGGACAGGGGGCTCAGCCCCAGCATTTT. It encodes CASSPRGGQGAQPQHF.

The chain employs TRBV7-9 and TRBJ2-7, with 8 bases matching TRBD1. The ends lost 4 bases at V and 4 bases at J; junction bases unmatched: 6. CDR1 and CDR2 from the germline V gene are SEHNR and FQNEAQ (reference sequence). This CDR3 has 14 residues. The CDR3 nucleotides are TGTGCCAGCAGCTCACCCTGGACAGGGTACGAGCAGTACTTC. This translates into CASSSPWTGYEQYF.

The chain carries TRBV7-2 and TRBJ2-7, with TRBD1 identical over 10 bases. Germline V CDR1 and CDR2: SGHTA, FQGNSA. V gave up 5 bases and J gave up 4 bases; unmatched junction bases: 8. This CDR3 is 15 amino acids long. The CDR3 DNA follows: TGTGCCAGCAGCCCCCAAGTGGGACAGGGGTACGAGCAGTACTTC. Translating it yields CASSPQVGQGYEQYF.

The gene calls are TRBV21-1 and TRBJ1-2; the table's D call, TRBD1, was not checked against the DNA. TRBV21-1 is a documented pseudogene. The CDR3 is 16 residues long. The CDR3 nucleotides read TGTGCCAGCAGCAAAGGCAGGGTCGCTAATAACTATGGCTACACCTTC. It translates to CASSKGRVANNYGYTF.

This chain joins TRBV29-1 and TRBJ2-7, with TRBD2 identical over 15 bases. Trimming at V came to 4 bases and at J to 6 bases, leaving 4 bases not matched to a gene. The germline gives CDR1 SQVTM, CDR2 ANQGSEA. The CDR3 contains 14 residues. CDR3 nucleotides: TGCAGCGTTGGGACTAGCGGGAGGGCTTCCGAGCAGTACTTC. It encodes CSVGTSGRASEQYF.

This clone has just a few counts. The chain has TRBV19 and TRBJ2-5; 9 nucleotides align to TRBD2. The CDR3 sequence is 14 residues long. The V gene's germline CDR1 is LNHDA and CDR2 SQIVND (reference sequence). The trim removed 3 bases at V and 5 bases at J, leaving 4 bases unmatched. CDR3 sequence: CASSMVAGVETQYF. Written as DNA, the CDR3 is TGTGCCAGTAGTATGGTAGCGGGAGTGGAGACCCAGTACTTC.

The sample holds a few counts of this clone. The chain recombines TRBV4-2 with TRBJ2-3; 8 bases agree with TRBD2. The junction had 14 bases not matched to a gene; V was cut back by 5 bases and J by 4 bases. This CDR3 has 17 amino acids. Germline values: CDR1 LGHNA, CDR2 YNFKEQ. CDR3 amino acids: CASSSRPSGSTSDTQYF. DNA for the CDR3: TGTGCCAGCAGCTCCCGCCCAAGCGGGAGCACATCAGATACGCAGTATTTT.

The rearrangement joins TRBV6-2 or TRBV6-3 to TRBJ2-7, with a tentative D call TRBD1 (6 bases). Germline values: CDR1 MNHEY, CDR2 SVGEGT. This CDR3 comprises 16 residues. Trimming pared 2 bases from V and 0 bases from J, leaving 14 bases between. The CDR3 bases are TGTGCCAGCAGTTACGAGATAGACAGGAGCTCCTACGAGCAGTACTTC. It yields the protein CASSYEIDRSSYEQYF.

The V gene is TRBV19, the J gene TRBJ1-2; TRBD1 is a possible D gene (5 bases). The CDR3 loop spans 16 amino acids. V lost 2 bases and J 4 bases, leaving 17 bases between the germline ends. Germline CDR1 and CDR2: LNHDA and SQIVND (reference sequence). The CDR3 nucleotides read TGTGCCAGTAGTATATCGACAGCCGAGTGGGGCTATGGCTACACCTTC. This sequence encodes CASSISTAEWGYGYTF.

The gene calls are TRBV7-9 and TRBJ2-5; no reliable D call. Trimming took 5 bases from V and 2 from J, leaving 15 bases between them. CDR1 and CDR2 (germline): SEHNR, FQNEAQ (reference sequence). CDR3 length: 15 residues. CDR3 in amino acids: CASSTTPAVQETQYF. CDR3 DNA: TGTGCCAGCAGCACCACACCGGCGGTTCAAGAGACCCAGTACTTC.

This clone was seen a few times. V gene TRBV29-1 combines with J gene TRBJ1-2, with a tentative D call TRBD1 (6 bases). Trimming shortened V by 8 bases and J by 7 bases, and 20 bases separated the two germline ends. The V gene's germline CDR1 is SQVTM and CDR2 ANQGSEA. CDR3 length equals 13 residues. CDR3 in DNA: TGCAGCTCCTGGGGGCTAGGGGCTTCTGGCTACACCTTC. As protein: CSSWGLGASGYTF.

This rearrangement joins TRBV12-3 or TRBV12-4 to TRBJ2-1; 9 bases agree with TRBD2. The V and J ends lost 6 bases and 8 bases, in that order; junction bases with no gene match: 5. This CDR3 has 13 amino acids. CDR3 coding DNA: TGTGCCAGCAGGCGGGAGGGCCCCGATGAGCAGTTCTTC. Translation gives CASRREGPDEQFF.

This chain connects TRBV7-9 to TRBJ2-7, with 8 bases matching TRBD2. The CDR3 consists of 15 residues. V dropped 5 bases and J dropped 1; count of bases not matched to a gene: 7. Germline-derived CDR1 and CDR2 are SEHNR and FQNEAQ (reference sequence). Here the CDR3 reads CASSISGRKSYEQYF. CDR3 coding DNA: TGTGCCAGCAGCATCAGCGGGAGAAAATCCTACGAGCAGTACTTC.

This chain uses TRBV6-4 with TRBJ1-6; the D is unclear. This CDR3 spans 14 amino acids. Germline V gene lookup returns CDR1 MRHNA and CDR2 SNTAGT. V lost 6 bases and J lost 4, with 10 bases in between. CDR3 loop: CASRAEGYNSPLHF. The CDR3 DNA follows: TGTGCCAGCAGAGCTGAGGGATATAATTCACCCCTCCACTTT.

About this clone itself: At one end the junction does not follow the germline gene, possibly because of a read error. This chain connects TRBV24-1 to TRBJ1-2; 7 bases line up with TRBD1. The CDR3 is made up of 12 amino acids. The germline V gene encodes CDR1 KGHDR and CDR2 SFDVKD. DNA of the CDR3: TGTGCCACCAGTGACACTCCGGGACAGACGATCTTC. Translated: CATSDTPGQTIF.

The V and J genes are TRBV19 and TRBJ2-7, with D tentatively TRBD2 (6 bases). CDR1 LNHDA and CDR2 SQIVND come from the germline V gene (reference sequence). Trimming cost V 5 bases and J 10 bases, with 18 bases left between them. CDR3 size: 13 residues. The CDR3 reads CASSSDYLGVQYF. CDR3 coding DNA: TGTGCCAGTAGTTCGGACTACCTCGGGGTTCAGTACTTC.